These 30 T cell receptor beta chains were all obtained from the same sample, sequenced in a study of blood T cells in healthy people across ages. PCR was performed a second time for about 7 to 12 cycles using a sample-barcoded 5' primer and a J-beta primer mix. TCRdb processed the 5' RACE reads anew with MiXCR; each CDR3 protein has one entry. Of hundreds of thousands of distinct CDR3 sequences in the sample, 52% were seen once. Specimen: blood. All receptors come from a woman aged 80 or over in good health.

This sequence joins TRBV6-1 and TRBJ1-6; tentative D call: TRBD1 (5 bases). Germline lookup yields CDR1 MNHNS and CDR2 SASEGT. Trimming cost V 3 bases and J 5 bases, with 11 bases left between them. The CDR3 is 15 residues long. The CDR3 bases are TGTGCCAGCAGTGATCAGGGCATGGATAATTCACCCCTCCACTTT. As protein: CASSDQGMDNSPLHF.

The CDR3 is CASSQERLAYNEQFF. DNA of the CDR3: TGTGCCAGCAGCCAAGAGAGACTAGCGTACAATGAGCAGTTCTTC. The gene calls are TRBV4-2 and TRBJ2-1; 8 bases are shared with TRBD2. Losses at the gene ends were 0 bases for V and 4 bases for J; bases not matched to a gene: 2. Germline values: CDR1 LGHNA, CDR2 YNFKEQ. The CDR3 spans 15 residues.

This chain links TRBV4-1 with TRBJ2-1; D might be TRBD2 (5 bases). V was shortened by 4 bases and J by 1 base, with 14 bases between the two germline ends. Germline V gene data show CDR1 as MGHRA and CDR2 as YSYEKL. The CDR3 has 16 amino acids. The CDR3, as DNA: TGCGCCAGCAGCCGGGCGGGTACTGATTCCTACAATGAGCAGTTCTTC. Residues: CASSRAGTDSYNEQFF.

The table lists this clonotype with a few counts. The chain joins TRBV6-1 to TRBJ1-5; D is undetermined. Germline values: CDR1 MNHNS, CDR2 SASEGT. The CDR3 spans 14 residues. V was clipped by 3 bases and J by 4 bases, with 10 bases between them. CDR3 in amino acids: CASSDYTRNQPQHF. The CDR3 DNA sequence: TGTGCCAGCAGTGACTACACCCGAAATCAGCCCCAGCATTTT.

CDR3 residues: CASRTGAGGNQPQHF. CDR3 coding DNA: TGTGCCAGCAGGACAGGGGCGGGGGGCAATCAGCCCCAGCATTTT. This chain connects TRBV28 to TRBJ1-5; 8 positions match TRBD1. Per the germline V gene, CDR1 is MDHEN and CDR2 is SYDVKM. The CDR3 is 15 residues long. V was clipped by 6 bases and J by 2 bases; unmatched bases: 6.

This clonotype came up a few times. For the CDR3, the DNA is TGTGCCAGCAGCTTAGATCAGGGGGCGCAGAATGGCTACACCTTC. This encodes CASSLDQGAQNGYTF. J is TRBJ1-2 and V is TRBV7-2; TRBD1 matches 8 bases. The length of the CDR3 is 15 residues. The germline CDR1 and CDR2 sequences are SGHTA and FQGNSA. V lost 1 base and J lost 6; bases outside the gene matches: 7. Drawing the rest from reference TRBV7-2 and TRBJ1-2, the complete variable domain is GAGVSQSPSNKVTEKGKDVELRCDPISGHTALYWYRQSLGQGLEFLIYFQGNSAPDKSGLPSDRFSAERTGGSVSTLTIQRTQQEDSAVYLCASSLDQGAQNGYTFGSGTRLTVV.

The chain recombines TRBV18 with TRBJ1-2; D is possibly TRBD1 (6 bases). Germline CDR1 is KGHSH and CDR2 is LQKENI. This CDR3 spans 14 amino acids. V gave up 2 bases and J gave up 8 bases, with 15 bases separating them. The CDR3 region is CASSPITGRGGYTF. In DNA form, the CDR3 reads TGTGCCAGCTCACCAATTACAGGGAGAGGAGGCTACACCTTC.

About this clonotype itself: One base away lies a much larger clone, so this may be a sequencing read error. The genes are TRBV6-2 or TRBV6-3 and TRBJ2-1, with a tentative D call TRBD2 (6 bases). Trimming left V 8 bases short and J 1 base short, with 15 bases between. This CDR3 comprises 15 residues. CDR1 is MNHEY and CDR2 is SVGEGT in the germline V gene. The CDR3 DNA follows: TGTGCCAGCGGTAACGGAGGGATTTCCTACAATGAGCAGTTCTTC. It specifies CASGNGGISYNEQFF.

The V and J genes are TRBV20-1 and TRBJ1-6, with 9 positions matching TRBD1. Germline V CDR1 and CDR2: DFQATT, SNEGSKA (reference sequence). The CDR3 runs 15 residues. With 3 bases clipped from V and 6 bases from J, the junction kept 6 bases outside the gene matches. CDR3 amino acids: CSASRQTGGNSPLHF. CDR3 DNA: TGCAGTGCTAGTAGACAGACAGGGGGTAATTCACCCCTCCACTTT.

With respect to this clonotype: Given a much more abundant clone one base away, this may be a read error. The J gene is TRBJ2-7, the V gene TRBV21-1. TRBV21-1 is a pseudogene. The CDR3 covers 16 residues. DNA for the CDR3: TGTGTCAGCAGCAAAGTAGTTGTTGTGGGGTTCTACGAGCAGTACTTC. This codes for CVSSKVVVVGFYEQYF.

The chain uses TRBV6-1 and TRBJ2-5; D may be TRBD1 (6 bases). The length of the CDR3 is 14 residues. Germline CDR1 MNHNS, CDR2 SASEGT. The V gene lost 6 bases and the J gene lost 11 bases, with 22 bases spanning the gap. The CDR3 is CASREQGSYNEQYF. CDR3 nucleotide sequence: TGTGCCAGCAGGGAACAGGGTTCCTACAATGAGCAGTACTTC.

The chain couples TRBV11-2 to TRBJ1-1; D not resolved. The germline V gene encodes CDR1 SGHAT and CDR2 FQNNGV. V was cut by 2 bases and J by 1 base, with 11 bases left in between. The CDR3 length is 15 residues. The CDR3 DNA reads as TGTGCCAGCAGCTTAAGACTGGACGCGAACACTGAAGCTTTCTTT. Protein: CASSLRLDANTEAFF.

With regard to this clonotype: A much larger clone differs from this one at a single base, so this may be a read error. The chain uses TRBV2 and TRBJ2-1; the match to TRBD2 covers 14 bases. The CDR3 loop spans 15 amino acids. The germline V gene encodes CDR1 SNHLY and CDR2 FYNNEI. V shed 10 bases, J shed 6 bases, and the junction held 8 bases outside the gene matches. The CDR3 nucleotides read TGTGCCAACACAAGACTAGCGGGAGGGACCAATGAGCAGTTCTTC. Translated, it gives CANTRLAGGTNEQFF.

V usage is TRBV20-1 and J usage is TRBJ2-5; 8 positions match TRBD1. V dropped 1 base and J dropped 2; count of bases not matched to a gene: 6. Germline assignment: CDR1 DFQATT and CDR2 SNEGSKA (reference sequence). The CDR3 consists of 15 residues. The CDR3 protein is CSARGGQALQETQYF. CDR3 in DNA: TGCAGTGCTAGAGGGGGACAGGCGTTACAAGAGACCCAGTACTTC.

This clonotype was seen many times. V and J are TRBV20-1 and TRBJ2-1; 9 bases are shared with TRBD2. The CDR3 is 14 residues long. CDR1 DFQATT and CDR2 SNEGSKA come from the germline V gene (reference sequence). Germline trimming cut 4 bases from V and 6 bases from J; bases unmatched to any gene: 7. CDR3 protein: CSAISGGKGNEQFF. CDR3 bases: TGCAGTGCTATTAGCGGGGGCAAGGGCAATGAGCAGTTCTTC.

This chain joins TRBV9 and TRBJ1-2; TRBD1 matches at 9 bases. Trimming removed 4 bases from V and 1 base from J; junction bases left unmatched: 11. CDR3 length equals 17 residues. In germline, CDR1 is SGDLS, CDR2 YYNGEE. CDR3 coding DNA: TGTGCCAGCAGCCCACAAACCGGGACAGGGAGTAACTATGGCTACACCTTC. This gives the protein CASSPQTGTGSNYGYTF.

The chain uses TRBV7-9 and TRBJ2-2, with D perhaps matching TRBD2 (6 bases). V was pared by 10 bases and J by 2 bases, with 17 bases between. Germline V gene sequence: CDR1 SEHNR, CDR2 FQNEAQ (reference sequence). There are 15 residues in the CDR3. The CDR3 nucleotides are TGTGCCACCAAAGGGAGGCAAGCAAACACCGGGGAGCTGTTTTTT. It is translated as CATKGRQANTGELFF.

This clonotype came up many times. A read error may produce the germline difference seen at one junction end. The CDR3 here is CATSRPTGSRYEQYF. CDR3 nucleotide sequence: TGTGCCACAAGCAGACCGACAGGATCTCGCTACGAGCAGTACTTC. This chain joins TRBV15 and TRBJ2-7, with D maybe TRBD1 (6 bases). Germline values: CDR1 LNHNV, CDR2 YYDKDF (reference sequence). The CDR3 length is 15 residues.

This clonotype occurred a few times. The J gene is TRBJ1-1, the V gene TRBV7-8; no reliable D call. Germline V gene data show CDR1 as SGHVS and CDR2 as FQNEAQ. V was pared by 0 bases and J by 4 bases, with 12 bases between. This CDR3 has 15 residues. The CDR3 DNA reads TGTGCCAGCAGCTTAGCGATCAGAGGGAGCACTGAAGCTTTCTTT. It is translated as CASSLAIRGSTEAFF.

The chain combines TRBV27 with TRBJ2-7; D gene uncertain. The CDR3 extends over 14 amino acids. Germline V lookup: CDR1 MNHEY, CDR2 SMNVEV (reference sequence). The V end was cut by 6 bases, the J end by 3 bases, with 15 bases between. Written as DNA, the CDR3 is TGTGCCAGCAGCCCGAACACGGGTCGCTACGAGCAGTACTTC. It codes for CASSPNTGRYEQYF.

This sequence joins TRBV7-9 and TRBJ1-1; 7 positions agree with TRBD1. CDR1 SEHNR and CDR2 FQNEAQ come from the germline V gene (reference sequence). J gave up 4 bases and V 1 base, and 12 bases lay outside the gene matches. This CDR3 has 17 amino acids. DNA of the CDR3: TGTGCCAGCAGCTTAGATGGGTCGCCAGGGGGTCCCACTGAAGCTTTCTTT. Its translation: CASSLDGSPGGPTEAFF.

The chain links TRBV11-2 to TRBJ2-7, with TRBD1 identical over 12 bases. The germline gives CDR1 SGHAT, CDR2 FQNNGV. Losses at the gene ends were 5 bases for V and 6 bases for J; bases not matched to a gene: 2. The CDR3 length is 13 residues. In nucleotides, the CDR3 is TGTGCCAGCAGCGGGACAGGGGGCGCCGAGCAGTACTTC. It yields the protein CASSGTGGAEQYF. Full variable domain (missing parts from reference TRBV11-2 and TRBJ2-7): EAGVAQSPRYKIIEKRQSVAFWCNPISGHATLYWYQQILGQGPKLLIQFQNNGVVDDSQLPKDRFSAERLKGVDSTLKIQPAKLEDSAVYLCASSGTGGAEQYFGPGTRLTVT.

The chain has TRBV5-1 and TRBJ2-1; no definite D call. V shed 4 bases and J shed 4 bases, with 9 bases lying between them. The germline V gene has CDR1 SGHRS and CDR2 YFSETQ. The CDR3 has 13 amino acids. CDR3 sequence: CASSAEAYNEQFF. As DNA, the CDR3 is TGCGCCAGCAGCGCCGAGGCATACAATGAGCAGTTCTTC.

The gene calls are TRBV15 and TRBJ1-2, with 10 bases identical to TRBD1. CDR1 is LNHNV and CDR2 is YYDKDF in the germline V gene (reference sequence). Trimming took 5 bases from V and 3 from J; bases not matched to a gene: 15. This CDR3 comprises 18 residues. The chain's CDR3 is CATSGNLRDRGGYYGYTF. The CDR3 nucleotides are TGTGCCACCAGCGGGAACCTCCGGGACAGGGGAGGCTACTATGGCTACACCTTC. Based on the CDR3 plus reference TRBV15 and TRBJ1-2, the full variable domain is DAMVIQNPRYQVTQFGKPVTLSCSQTLNHNVMYWYQQKSSQAPKLLFHYYDKDFNNEADTPDNFQSRRPNTSFCFLDIRSPGLGDTAMYLCATSGNLRDRGGYYGYTFGSGTRLTVV.

J is TRBJ2-7 and V is TRBV6-5, with D possibly being TRBD1 (6 bases). Trimming pared 6 bases from V and 3 bases from J, leaving 12 bases between. Germline V gene lookup returns CDR1 MNHEY and CDR2 SVGAGI. The CDR3 has 13 amino acids. CDR3 sequence reads: CASSHRDNYEQYF. CDR3 DNA: TGTGCCAGCAGCCACCGGGACAACTACGAGCAGTACTTC.

Turning to this clonotype: Possible read error: a much larger clone is one base away. The chain uses TRBV12-3 or TRBV12-4 and TRBJ2-3; D remains unclear. Trimming removed 2 bases from V and 4 bases from J, with 13 bases in between. The CDR3 is 15 amino acids. CDR3 nucleotide sequence: TGTGCCAGCAGTTTATCGGCTGTCTATTCAGATACGCAGTATTTT. Translation: CASSLSAVYSDTQYF.

The chain is built from TRBV10-2 and TRBJ1-1; D might be TRBD1 (6 bases). Between the trimmed V and J ends, which lost 3 bases and 10 bases, there was a span of 18 bases. Germline values: CDR1 WSHSY, CDR2 SAAADI. This CDR3 is 14 amino acids long. This chain's CDR3 is CASSDPGGGGVAFF. CDR3 DNA sequence: TGCGCCAGCAGTGATCCTGGGGGAGGGGGGGTAGCTTTCTTT.

This clonotype was recorded at least ten times. The gene calls are TRBV4-2 and TRBJ2-1; TRBD1 aligns across 8 bases. With V trimmed by 2 bases and J by 11 bases, 2 bases remained unmatched. The CDR3 contains 12 residues. Germline V gene sequence: CDR1 LGHNA, CDR2 YNFKEQ. Written as DNA, the CDR3 is TGTGCCAGCAGCCAAACAGGGGGTAAGCAGTTCTTC. This codes for CASSQTGGKQFF.

This clonotype appeared a few times. The CDR3 protein is CASARGYNEQFF. CDR3 coding DNA: TGTGCCAGCGCGCGCGGCTACAATGAGCAGTTCTTC. J is TRBJ2-1 and V is TRBV12-3 or TRBV12-4, with unresolved D. The CDR3 covers 12 residues. The V end lost 8 bases, the J end lost 3 bases, and 8 bases lay between the germline ends.

The rearrangement uses TRBV3-1 and TRBJ1-2; no reliable D call. Germline-derived CDR1 and CDR2 are LGHDT and YNNKEL (reference sequence). Trimming removed 6 bases at V and 3 bases at J, with 14 bases between. The CDR3 has 14 amino acids. CDR3 residues: CASRSLTDYYGYTF. CDR3 DNA sequence: TGTGCCAGCAGATCCCTAACGGACTACTATGGCTACACCTTC.